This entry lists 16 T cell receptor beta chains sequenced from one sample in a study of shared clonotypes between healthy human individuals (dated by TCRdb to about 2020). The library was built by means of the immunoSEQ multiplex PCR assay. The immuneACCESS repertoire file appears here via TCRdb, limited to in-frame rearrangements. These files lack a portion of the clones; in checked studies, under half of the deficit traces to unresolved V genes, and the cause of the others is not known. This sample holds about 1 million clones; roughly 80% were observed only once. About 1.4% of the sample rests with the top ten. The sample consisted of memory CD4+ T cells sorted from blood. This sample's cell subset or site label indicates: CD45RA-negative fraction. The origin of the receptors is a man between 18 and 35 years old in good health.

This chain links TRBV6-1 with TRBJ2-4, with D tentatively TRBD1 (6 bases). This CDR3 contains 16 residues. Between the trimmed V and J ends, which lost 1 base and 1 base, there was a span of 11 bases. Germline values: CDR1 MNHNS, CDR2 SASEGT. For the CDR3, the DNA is TGTGCCAGCAGTGAAGTCCGGCAGGGGGCCAAAAACATTCAGTACTTC. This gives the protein CASSEVRQGAKNIQYF.

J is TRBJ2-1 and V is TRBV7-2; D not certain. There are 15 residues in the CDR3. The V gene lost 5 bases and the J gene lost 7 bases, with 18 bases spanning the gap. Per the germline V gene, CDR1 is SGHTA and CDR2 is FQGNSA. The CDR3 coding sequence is TGTGCCAGCAGCCGAAAGACTCTAGGCCCGAATGAGCAGTTCTTC. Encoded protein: CASSRKTLGPNEQFF.

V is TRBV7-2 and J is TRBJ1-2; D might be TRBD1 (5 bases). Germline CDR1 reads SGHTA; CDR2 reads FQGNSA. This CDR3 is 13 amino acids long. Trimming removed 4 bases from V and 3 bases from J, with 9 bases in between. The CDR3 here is CASSSGRDYGYTF. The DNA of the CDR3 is TGTGCCAGCAGCTCAGGGAGAGACTATGGCTACACCTTC.

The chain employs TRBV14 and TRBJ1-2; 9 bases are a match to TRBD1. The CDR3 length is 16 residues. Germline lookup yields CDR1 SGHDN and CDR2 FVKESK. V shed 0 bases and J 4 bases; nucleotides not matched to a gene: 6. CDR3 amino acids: CASSQEKDRGFYGYTF. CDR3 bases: TGTGCCAGCAGCCAAGAGAAGGACAGGGGCTTCTATGGCTACACCTTC.

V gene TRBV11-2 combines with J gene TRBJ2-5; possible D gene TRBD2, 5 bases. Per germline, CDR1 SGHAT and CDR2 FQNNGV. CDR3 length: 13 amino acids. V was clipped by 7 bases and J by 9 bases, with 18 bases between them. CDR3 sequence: CASTTGGQVAQYF. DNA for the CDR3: TGTGCCAGCACCACCGGCGGGCAAGTGGCCCAGTACTTC.

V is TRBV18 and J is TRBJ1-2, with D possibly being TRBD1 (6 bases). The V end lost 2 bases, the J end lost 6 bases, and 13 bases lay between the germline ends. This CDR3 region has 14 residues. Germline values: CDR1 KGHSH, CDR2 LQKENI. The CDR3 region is CASSPAGGVHGYTF. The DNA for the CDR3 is TGTGCCAGCTCACCAGCGGGGGGCGTCCATGGCTACACCTTC.

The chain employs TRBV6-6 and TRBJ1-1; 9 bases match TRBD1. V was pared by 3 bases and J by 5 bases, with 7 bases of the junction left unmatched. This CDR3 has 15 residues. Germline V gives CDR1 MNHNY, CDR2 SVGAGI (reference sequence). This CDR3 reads CASSYGQGRGTEAFF. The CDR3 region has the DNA TGTGCCAGCAGTTATGGACAGGGGCGCGGGACTGAAGCTTTCTTT.

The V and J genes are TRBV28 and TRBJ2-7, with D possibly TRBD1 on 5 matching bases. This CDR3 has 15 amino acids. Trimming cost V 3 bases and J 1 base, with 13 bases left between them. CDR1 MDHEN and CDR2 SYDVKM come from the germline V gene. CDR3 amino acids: CASSFGPGPSYEQYF. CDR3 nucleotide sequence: TGTGCCAGCAGTTTTGGGCCAGGGCCTTCCTACGAGCAGTACTTC.

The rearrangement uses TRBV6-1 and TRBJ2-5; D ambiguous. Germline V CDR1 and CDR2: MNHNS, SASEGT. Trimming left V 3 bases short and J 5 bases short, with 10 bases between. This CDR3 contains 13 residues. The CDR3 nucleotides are TGTGCCAGCAGTGAGTCTCCTGGGGAGACCCAGTACTTC. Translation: CASSESPGETQYF.

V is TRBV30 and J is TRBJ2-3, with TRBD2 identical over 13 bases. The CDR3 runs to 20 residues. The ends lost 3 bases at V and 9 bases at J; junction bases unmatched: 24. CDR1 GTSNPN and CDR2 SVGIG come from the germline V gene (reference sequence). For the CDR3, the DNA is TGTGCCTGGAGCGGACTCGGGACTAGCGGGACCAGCGGAAATCTGAACACGCAGTATTTT. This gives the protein CAWSGLGTSGTSGNLNTQYF. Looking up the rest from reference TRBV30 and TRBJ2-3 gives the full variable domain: SQTIHQWPATLVQPVGSPLSLECTVEGTSNPNLYWYRQAAGRGLQLLFYSVGIGQISSEVPQNLSASRPQDRQFILSSKKLLLSDSGFYLCAWSGLGTSGTSGNLNTQYFGPGTRLTVL.

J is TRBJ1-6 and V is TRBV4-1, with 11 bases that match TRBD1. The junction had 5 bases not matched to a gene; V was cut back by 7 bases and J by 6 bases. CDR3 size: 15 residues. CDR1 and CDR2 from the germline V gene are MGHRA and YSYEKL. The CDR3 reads CASKTGQGANSPLHF. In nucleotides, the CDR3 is TGCGCCAGCAAAACAGGACAGGGGGCTAATTCACCCCTCCACTTT.

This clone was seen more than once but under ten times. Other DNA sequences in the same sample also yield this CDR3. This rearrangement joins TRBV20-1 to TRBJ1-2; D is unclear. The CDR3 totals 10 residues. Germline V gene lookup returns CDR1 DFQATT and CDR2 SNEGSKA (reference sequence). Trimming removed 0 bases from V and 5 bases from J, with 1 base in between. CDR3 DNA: TGCAGTGCTAGAGATTATGGCTACACCTTC. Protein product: CSARDYGYTF.

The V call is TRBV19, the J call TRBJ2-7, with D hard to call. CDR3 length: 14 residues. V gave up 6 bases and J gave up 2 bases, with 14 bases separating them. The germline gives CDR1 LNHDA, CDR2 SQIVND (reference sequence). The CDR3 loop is CASRTGPGPYEQYF. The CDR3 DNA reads TGTGCCAGTAGGACCGGGCCCGGACCCTACGAGCAGTACTTC.

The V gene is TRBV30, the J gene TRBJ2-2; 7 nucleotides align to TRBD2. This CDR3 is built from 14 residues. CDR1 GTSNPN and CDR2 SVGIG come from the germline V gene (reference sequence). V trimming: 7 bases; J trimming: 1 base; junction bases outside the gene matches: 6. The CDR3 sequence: CASRTRGNTGELFF. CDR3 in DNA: TGTGCCTCGAGGACTAGGGGGAACACCGGGGAGCTGTTTTTT.

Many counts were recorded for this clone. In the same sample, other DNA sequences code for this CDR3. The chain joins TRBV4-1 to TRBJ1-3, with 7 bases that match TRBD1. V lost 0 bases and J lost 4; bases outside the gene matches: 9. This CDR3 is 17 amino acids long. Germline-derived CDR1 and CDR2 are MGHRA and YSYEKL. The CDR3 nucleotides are TGCGCCAGCAGCCAAGATCCGAGAGGGGGCTCGGGAAACACCATATATTTT. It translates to CASSQDPRGGSGNTIYF.

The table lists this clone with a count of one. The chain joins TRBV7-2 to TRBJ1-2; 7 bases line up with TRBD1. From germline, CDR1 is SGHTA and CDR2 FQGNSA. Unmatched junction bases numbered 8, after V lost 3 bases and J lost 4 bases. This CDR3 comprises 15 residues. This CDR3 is CASSLGTAVSYGYTF. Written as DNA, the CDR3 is TGTGCCAGCAGCTTGGGGACAGCCGTTAGCTATGGCTACACCTTC.